This TCR delta chain appears in the sequencing data of a study of gamma-delta chains in newborns, infants, children. Turning to the study itself: Microbial exposure reportedly drives polyclonal innate γδ T cell expansion after birth.

TCRdb re-called the reads via CATT. The table records around 4,500 delta-chain clones, 2.1% of them present only once. Per germline, CDR1 TSWWSYY and CDR2 QGS. This CDR3 has 17 amino acids. On this clone itself: The protein TCRdb gives is from a much larger clone and does not agree with this DNA's translation at residue 13, likely a read error; the protein shown here comes from the DNA.

The V gene is TRDV1, the J gene TRDJ1; 13 bases fit TRDD3. The TCR was taken from a child who was a newborn, infant or young child, either healthy, febrile or measles-vaccinated (not recorded which). The sequenced sample was blood. CDR3 amino acids: CALGPLLGDTATYKLIF. For the CDR3, the DNA is TGTGCTCTGGGACCCTTACTGGGGGATACGGCCACCTATAAACTCATCTTT.